Below, 25 T cell receptor beta chains from the same sample are listed, as sequenced in a study of T cell repertoires in cytomegalovirus infection. TCRdb passed the reads through MiXCR, listing each CDR3 protein once. The sample contains more than 650,000 distinct CDR3 sequences, approximately 34% of which appear only once. Material for sequencing was PBMCs. The source of these receptors is a human donor in good health (CMV status not recorded). Some clones in this sample may be carry-over from other donors' samples.

This clonotype showed up many times. The chain recombines TRBV7-2 with TRBJ1-1; D is ambiguous. Per the germline V gene, CDR1 is SGHTA and CDR2 is FQGNSA. V was pared by 4 bases and J by 5 bases, with 11 bases between. The CDR3 has 13 residues. The CDR3 region is CASSSQGMTEAFF. For the CDR3, the DNA is TGTGCCAGCAGCTCACAAGGGATGACTGAAGCTTTCTTT.

V usage is TRBV19 and J usage is TRBJ2-1, with 11 positions matching TRBD2. The CDR3 is 17 residues long. V shed 3 bases and J 9 bases; nucleotides not matched to a gene: 13. The germline gives CDR1 LNHDA, CDR2 SQIVND (reference sequence). The CDR3 nucleotides read TGTGCCAGTAGTATGGGCGGGGGTAGCGGGAGGGCAGGTGAGCAGTTCTTC. Translated: CASSMGGGSGRAGEQFF.

This clonotype was observed a few times. This sequence joins TRBV7-9 and TRBJ1-4; D is undetermined. The germline V and J ends were trimmed by 4 bases and 1 base, with 7 bases remaining between them. The CDR3 runs 14 residues. The germline CDR1 and CDR2 sequences are SEHNR and FQNEAQ (reference sequence). The CDR3 is CASSSRRTNEKLFF. The CDR3 nucleotides read TGTGCCAGCAGCTCAAGAAGAACTAATGAAAAACTGTTTTTT. The full variable domain, with the rest looked up from reference TRBV7-9 and TRBJ1-4, is DTGVSQNPRHKITKRGQNVTFRCDPISEHNRLYWYRQTLGQGPEFLTYFQNEAQLEKSRLLSDRFSAERPKGSFSTLEIQRTEQGDSAMYLCASSSRRTNEKLFFGSGTQLSVL.

The rearrangement links TRBV6-6 to TRBJ2-7, with TRBD2 matching over 9 bases. With V trimmed by 2 bases and J by 0 bases, 5 bases remained unmatched. Germline values: CDR1 MNHNY, CDR2 SVGAGI (reference sequence). The CDR3 contains 16 residues. The CDR3 loop reads CASSYGLTSGSYEQYF. CDR3 sequence (DNA): TGTGCCAGCAGTTACGGGTTGACTAGCGGCTCCTACGAGCAGTACTTC.

There are a few counts of this clonotype. J is TRBJ1-3 and V is TRBV9; maybe TRBD1 (5 bases). Germline V gene lookup returns CDR1 SGDLS and CDR2 YYNGEE. The CDR3 covers 15 residues. V dropped 2 bases and J dropped 0 bases, with 9 bases sitting between them. The DNA for the CDR3 is TGTGCCAGCAGCGTCGGGGCGAGCTCTGGAAACACCATATATTTT. This sequence encodes CASSVGASSGNTIYF. Using reference TRBV9 and TRBJ1-3 for the parts outside the CDR3, the full variable domain is DSGVTQTPKHLITATGQRVTLRCSPRSGDLSVYWYQQSLDQGLQFLIQYYNGEERAKGNILERFSAQQFPDLHSELNLSSLELGDSALYFCASSVGASSGNTIYFGEGSWLTVV.

The V and J genes are TRBV6-5 and TRBJ1-4; D unclear. Trimming took 6 bases from V and 4 from J, leaving 12 bases between them. The CDR3 is made up of 14 amino acids. Germline CDR1 and CDR2: MNHEY and SVGAGI. As DNA, the CDR3 is TGTGCCAGCAGCAACAGAGGATATAATGAAAAACTGTTTTTT. Translated: CASSNRGYNEKLFF.

This clonotype was detected a few times. CDR3 region: CASSYPTGAGSYEQYF. In DNA, the CDR3 is TGTGCCAGCAGTTACCCGACAGGGGCTGGGTCCTACGAGCAGTACTTC. The chain uses TRBV6-6 and TRBJ2-7, with 8 nucleotides matching TRBD1. The CDR3 is 16 amino acids. J gave up 1 base and V 2 bases, and 7 bases lay outside the gene matches. CDR1 and CDR2 (germline): MNHNY, SVGAGI (reference sequence).

This clonotype has only a few counts. The V call is TRBV18, the J call TRBJ1-1; perhaps TRBD1 as D (6 bases). CDR3 length: 17 residues. Deletions cut 4 bases from V and 0 bases from J, with 18 bases between. CDR1 is KGHSH and CDR2 is LQKENI in the germline V gene. For the CDR3, the DNA is TGTGCCAGCTCACTGGCCGTGGGGGCCAGCGTGAACACTGAAGCTTTCTTT. This gives the protein CASSLAVGASVNTEAFF.

The chain employs TRBV12-3 or TRBV12-4 and TRBJ2-3, with 8 bases aligning to TRBD1. With V trimmed by 4 bases and J by 4 bases, 4 bases remained unmatched. The CDR3 is 14 residues long. CDR3: CASSSGQGADTQYF. The DNA of the CDR3 is TGTGCCAGCAGTTCAGGACAGGGAGCAGATACGCAGTATTTT.

This clonotype was detected ten times or more. This chain connects TRBV7-9 to TRBJ2-7, with D tentatively TRBD2 (6 bases). CDR3 size: 15 residues. V was pared by 9 bases and J by 1 base, with 19 bases between. The germline V gene has CDR1 SEHNR and CDR2 FQNEAQ (reference sequence). The CDR3 loop is CASRPTGTESYEQYF. CDR3 DNA: TGTGCCAGTCGTCCGACCGGGACTGAATCCTACGAGCAGTACTTC.

The chain couples TRBV5-6 to TRBJ2-7; D is uncertain. Looked up from germline, CDR1 is SGHDT and CDR2 is YYEEEE. Trimming removed 5 bases at V and 0 bases at J, with 12 bases between. The CDR3 is 14 amino acids. DNA of the CDR3: TGTGCCAGCAGGCTTGGTCCAATCTCCTACGAGCAGTACTTC. As protein: CASRLGPISYEQYF.

This chain links TRBV27 with TRBJ2-7, with 7 bases fitting TRBD1. CDR1 MNHEY and CDR2 SMNVEV come from the germline V gene (reference sequence). CDR3 length: 14 residues. V was pared by 7 bases and J by 3 bases, with 9 bases of the junction left unmatched. CDR3 residues: CASTPRGSNYEQYF. CDR3 in DNA: TGTGCCAGCACTCCCAGGGGGTCTAACTACGAGCAGTACTTC.

This clonotype has a count of ten or more. In nucleotides, the CDR3 is TGTGCCAGCAGCTCCGATAGGGCCTACGTCTACGAGCAGTACTTC. It translates to CASSSDRAYVYEQYF. The chain joins TRBV7-2 to TRBJ2-7; D call uncertain. This CDR3 is 15 amino acids long. Germline CDR1 and CDR2: SGHTA and FQGNSA. The V end was cut by 4 bases, the J end by 3 bases, with 16 bases between.

The genes are TRBV27 and TRBJ2-1; D remains ambiguous. CDR3 length equals 14 residues. The V gene lost 7 bases and the J gene lost 6 bases, with 16 bases spanning the gap. Per the germline V gene, CDR1 is MNHEY and CDR2 is SMNVEV (reference sequence). The CDR3 reads CASTSYGVINEQFF. As DNA, the CDR3 is TGTGCCAGCACTTCGTATGGGGTCATCAATGAGCAGTTCTTC.

This chain joins TRBV19 and TRBJ2-3; D might be TRBD2 (5 bases). The germline gives CDR1 LNHDA, CDR2 SQIVND (reference sequence). CDR3 length: 11 amino acids. Trimming removed 11 bases at V and 4 bases at J, with 10 bases between. CDR3 protein: CAVAEADTQYF. Here the CDR3 DNA reads TGTGCCGTTGCGGAGGCAGATACGCAGTATTTT. The whole variable domain, filled in from reference TRBV19 and TRBJ2-3, reads DGGITQSPKYLFRKEGQNVTLSCEQNLNHDAMYWYRQDPGQGLRLIYYSQIVNDFQKGDIAEGYSVSREKKESFPLTVTSAQKNPTAFYLCAVAEADTQYFGPGTRLTVL.

The chain uses TRBV5-1 and TRBJ1-1; 8 positions agree with TRBD1. This CDR3 has 18 residues. The V segment lost 0 bases and the J segment 0 bases; nucleotides outside the gene matches: 10. Per germline, CDR1 SGHRS and CDR2 YFSETQ. The CDR3 DNA is TGCGCCAGCAGCTTGGGGACAGGGATGGCCCTCATGAACACTGAAGCTTTCTTT. This sequence encodes CASSLGTGMALMNTEAFF. The whole variable domain, remainder taken from reference TRBV5-1 and TRBJ1-1, is KAGVTQTPRYLIKTRGQQVTLSCSPISGHRSVSWYQQTPGQGLQFLFEYFSETQRNKGNFPGRFSGRQFSNSRSEMNVSTLELGDSALYLCASSLGTGMALMNTEAFFGQGTRLTVV.

The chain uses TRBV11-2 and TRBJ2-1, with D tentatively TRBD2 (5 bases). Trimming shortened V by 1 base and J by 8 bases, and 18 bases separated the two germline ends. The CDR3 consists of 16 residues. CDR1 and CDR2 (germline): SGHAT, FQNNGV. For the CDR3, the DNA is TGTGCCAGCAGCTTAGCCCTCGGGATCCTCCGGCATGAGCAGTTCTTC. As protein: CASSLALGILRHEQFF.

The chain employs TRBV24-1 and TRBJ2-3; TRBD1 matches 9 bases. The germline gives CDR1 KGHDR, CDR2 SFDVKD. J gave up 1 base and V 3 bases, and 4 bases lay outside the gene matches. The CDR3 consists of 16 residues. DNA of the CDR3: TGTGCCACCAGTGATGACGGACAGGGGCGCACAGATACGCAGTATTTT. This encodes CATSDDGQGRTDTQYF.

V and J are TRBV28 and TRBJ1-1, with unresolved D. In germline, CDR1 is MDHEN, CDR2 SYDVKM. The CDR3 covers 13 residues. Deletions cut 7 bases from V and 6 bases from J, with 15 bases between. In nucleotides, the CDR3 is TGTGCCAGCAACACCGCCAGGCAGCCTGAAGCTTTCTTT. Translation gives CASNTARQPEAFF. Full variable domain (rest looked up from reference TRBV28 and TRBJ1-1): DVKVTQSSRYLVKRTGEKVFLECVQDMDHENMFWYRQDPGLGLRLIYFSYDVKMKEKGDIPEGYSVSREKKERFSLILESASTNQTSMYLCASNTARQPEAFFGQGTRLTVV.

This clonotype was seen a few times. CDR3 nucleotides: TGTGCCAGCAGTTTTGGGAAAGAGCAGTTCTTC. Translation: CASSFGKEQFF. The V call is TRBV28, the J call TRBJ2-1; D call uncertain. The germline V and J ends were trimmed by 3 bases and 10 bases, with 7 bases remaining between them. The germline gives CDR1 MDHEN, CDR2 SYDVKM. The CDR3 extends over 11 amino acids.

The chain combines TRBV2 with TRBJ1-5; no firm D call. V was cut by 1 base and J by 1 base, with 11 bases left in between. There are 16 residues in the CDR3. The germline CDR1 and CDR2 sequences are SNHLY and FYNNEI. Here the CDR3 reads CASSEESGMSNQPQHF. The CDR3 DNA reads TGTGCCAGCAGTGAAGAGTCGGGGATGAGCAATCAGCCCCAGCATTTT. Drawing the rest from reference TRBV2 and TRBJ1-5, the complete variable domain is EPEVTQTPSHQVTQMGQEVILRCVPISNHLYFYWYRQILGQKVEFLVSFYNNEISEKSEIFDDQFSVERPDGSNFTLKIRSTKLEDSAMYFCASSEESGMSNQPQHFGDGTRLSIL.

This clonotype was counted at least ten times. The chain is built from TRBV7-2 and TRBJ1-5; D is undetermined. The V end lost 5 bases, the J end lost 5 bases, and 25 bases lay between the germline ends. Germline V CDR1 and CDR2: SGHTA, FQGNSA. This CDR3 has 18 amino acids. The CDR3 DNA sequence: TGTGCCAGCAGCCTTCGTAGGACGGAATACTCCAATGATCAGCCCCAGCATTTT. Protein product: CASSLRRTEYSNDQPQHF.

This clonotype has more than one count but fewer than ten. V gene TRBV5-1 combines with J gene TRBJ1-1; maybe TRBD1 (5 bases). CDR1 and CDR2 from the germline V gene are SGHRS and YFSETQ. Trimming took 4 bases from V and 0 from J, leaving 10 bases between them. This CDR3 region has 14 residues. CDR3 in amino acids: CASSRGGMNTEAFF. The CDR3 nucleotides read TGCGCCAGCAGCAGGGGAGGGATGAACACTGAAGCTTTCTTT.

This clonotype was seen more than once but under ten times. The chain is built from TRBV5-8 and TRBJ2-7; 7 bases are a match to TRBD1. CDR3 length: 14 amino acids. V shed 3 bases and J 5 bases; nucleotides not matched to a gene: 8. Germline loops: CDR1 SGHTS, CDR2 YDEGEE. CDR3 residues: CASSYGQDEDEQYF. CDR3 nucleotide sequence: TGTGCCAGCAGCTACGGACAGGACGAAGACGAGCAGTACTTC. The full variable domain, rest sourced from reference TRBV5-8 and TRBJ2-7, is EAGVTQSPTHLIKTRGQQATLRCSPISGHTSVYWYQQALGLGLQFLLWYDEGEERNRGNFPPRFSGRQFPNYSSELNVNALELEDSALYLCASSYGQDEDEQYFGPGTRLTVT.

As for this clonotype: No conserved phenylalanine or tryptophan is present at the end of the CDR3, so a read error is the likely explanation. The chain employs TRBV7-2 and TRBJ1-1; 7 bases align to TRBD1. The J segment lost 6 bases and the V segment lost 5 bases, leaving 12 bases of the junction unmatched. The V gene's germline CDR1 is SGHTA and CDR2 FQGNSA. This CDR3 is 15 amino acids long. CDR3 nucleotides: TGTGCCAGCAGCCTTGTTAACAGGGGAAAAGCTGAAGCTTTCCTT. Its translation: CASSLVNRGKAEAFL.